The entry that follows covers one T cell receptor (beta chain) sequence. No antigen is known for it. The CDR3 runs to 17 residues. V gave up 0 bases and J gave up 3 bases, with 18 bases separating them. From germline, CDR1 is SGHNT and CDR2 YYREEE (reference sequence). Assay used: immunoSEQ multiplex PCR; TCRdb lists only in-frame clones, some missing. The data hold 65,000 to 75,000 clones, with around 89% observed a single time. The source of the sample is a study of T cell responses to AZD1222 COVID-19 vaccine. General study results and limits: A mostly white British donor set with more females was recruited, and clonal diversity was possibly underestimated. Baseline antibody screening turned up just six seropositive AZD1222 recipients.

V gene TRBV5-4 combines with J gene TRBJ1-2; maybe TRBD1 (6 bases). Here the sequenced sample was peripheral blood, taken 28 days after the second dose of the MenACWY control vaccine. The source of this sequence is an adult who received the MenACWY meningococcal vaccine as a control. The CDR3 here is CASSLEPEGRQDYGYTF. The DNA of the CDR3 is TGTGCCAGCAGCTTGGAACCCGAGGGCCGACAGGACTATGGCTACACCTTC.